The present TCR beta chain was sequenced within a study of CD8 T cells in ankylosing spondylitis. Findings and limits, study-wide: Seemingly distinctive of ankylosing spondylitis blood was a TCR beta motif formed by eight highly homologous variants. CD8+ cells made up the disease-linked clones, which were relatively rare in peripheral blood.

This clonotype was counted at least ten times. Its antigen is undetermined. The CDR3 runs 12 residues. Germline V gene sequence: CDR1 DFQATT, CDR2 SNEGSKA (reference sequence). Trimming shortened V by 4 bases and J by 10 bases, and 14 bases separated the two germline ends. Preparation of TCR beta libraries was done by quantitative 5'-RACE with molecular barcodes. TCRdb fed the 5' RACE reads into MiXCR, producing one record per CDR3 protein. The sample consists of roughly 230,000 distinct CDR3 sequences, approximately 10% of them appearing once. This chain connects TRBV20-1 to TRBJ2-1; tentative D call: TRBD1 (6 bases). Sequenced: blood, either unsorted or a sorted T cell fraction (not recorded which). This receptor was taken from a male donor with ankylosing spondylitis or in good health (not recorded which). The CDR3 DNA is TGCAGTGCTACGACAGGTTCACGAGAGCAGTTCTTC. Translating it yields CSATTGSREQFF.